The T cell receptor (beta chain) described here comes from a study of blood T cell repertoires in COVID-19. Sequencing used immunoSEQ multiplex PCR; TCRdb keeps in-frame clones, though not all of them. The sample records about 440,000 clones, about 85% being singletons. Trimming cost V 3 bases and J 2 bases; bases outside gene matches: 6. The CDR3 length is 15 residues. Germline V CDR1 and CDR2: LNHDA, SQIVND (reference sequence). The V and J genes are TRBV19 and TRBJ2-7, with 8 nucleotides matching TRBD2. The sample comprised PBMCs or T cells enriched from blood (not recorded which). The source is a woman aged 18-29 years with acute COVID-19. The CDR3 sequence is CASSIRAGEAYEQYF. The CDR3 DNA is TGTGCCAGTAGTATCAGAGCGGGGGAAGCCTACGAGCAGTACTTC.